These 21 T cell receptor beta chains came from one sample sequenced in a study of vaccination effects on CD4 cells after COVID-19. These receptors are not linked to any known antigen. Here immunoSEQ multiplex PCR was the method, and the copy in TCRdb shows in-frame clones only, minus some. The sample has 55,000 or so clones; roughly three quarters are singletons. Viral peptide pools were used in the ViraFEST assay to expand antigen-specific CD4+ T cells, and sequencing came afterward. Following 10 days of culture, CD4+ T cells were isolated. By PCR, the person was confirmed to have had SARS-CoV-2 infection between March and December 2020. This specimen consisted of CD4+ T cells from PBMCs cultured with HIV peptides, obtained before COVID-19 vaccination. The subset is: HIV-1 Nef peptide pool negative control/reference culture. Receptors originate from a human donor who had a prior SARS-CoV-2 infection.

V is TRBV5-1 and J is TRBJ2-3; D possibly corresponds to TRBD2 (6 bases). Between the trimmed V and J ends, which lost 4 bases and 6 bases, there was a span of 18 bases. The CDR3 is 15 residues long. Looked up from germline, CDR1 is SGHRS and CDR2 is YFSETQ. The CDR3 DNA follows: TGCGCCAGCAGCCGGCCGGGGGTAGCAACGGATACGCAGTATTTT. It translates to CASSRPGVATDTQYF. Together with reference TRBV5-1 and TRBJ2-3, the CDR3 gives the full variable domain: KAGVTQTPRYLIKTRGQQVTLSCSPISGHRSVSWYQQTPGQGLQFLFEYFSETQRNKGNFPGRFSGRQFSNSRSEMNVSTLELGDSALYLCASSRPGVATDTQYFGPGTRLTVL.

The chain couples TRBV7-8 to TRBJ2-2; the D is unclear. The CDR3 loop spans 15 amino acids. Germline V lookup: CDR1 SGHVS, CDR2 FQNEAQ. V was clipped by 4 bases and J by 2 bases, with 11 bases between them. The CDR3 is CASSSNSPNTGELFF. In DNA form, the CDR3 reads TGTGCCAGCAGCTCGAACTCCCCCAACACCGGGGAGCTGTTTTTT.

The chain joins TRBV6-6 to TRBJ2-7; 9 positions match TRBD1. CDR1 is MNHNY, CDR2 SVGAGI, per germline (reference sequence). CDR3 size: 17 residues. Trimming cost V 5 bases and J 2 bases; bases outside gene matches: 13. In nucleotides, the CDR3 is TGTGCCAGCAGTCTCTACCTCGCCCGGGACAGGGCCTACGAGCAGTACTTC. It is translated as CASSLYLARDRAYEQYF.

This chain uses TRBV6-5 with TRBJ2-2; D call uncertain. The CDR3 is made up of 13 amino acids. The V end was cut by 7 bases, the J end by 8 bases, with 14 bases between. CDR1 MNHEY and CDR2 SVGAGI come from the germline V gene. The CDR3 DNA sequence: TGTGCCAGCACCCTAACGGTCCCGGGGGAGCTGTTTTTT. Amino acid sequence: CASTLTVPGELFF.

The rearrangement joins TRBV4-1 to TRBJ2-5; D is unclear. The CDR3 loop spans 13 amino acids. Germline V gene lookup returns CDR1 MGHRA and CDR2 YSYEKL. The V gene lost 1 base and the J gene lost 0 bases, with 3 bases spanning the gap. CDR3 in amino acids: CASSQVNQETQYF. Written as DNA, the CDR3 is TGCGCCAGCAGCCAAGTCAACCAAGAGACCCAGTACTTC.

CDR3 nucleotide sequence: TGTGCCATCACGGCCCTGGACAGGCGTTCCCTCAACTACGAGCAGTACTTC. Amino acids: CAITALDRRSLNYEQYF. The chain is built from TRBV10-3 and TRBJ2-7; 7 nucleotides align to TRBD1. This CDR3 has 17 residues. Losses at the gene ends were 7 bases for V and 3 bases for J; bases not matched to a gene: 18. Germline V CDR1 and CDR2: ENHRY, SYGVKD.

This clone was recorded only once. An end of the junction does not agree with germline; a read error may underlie this. This sequence joins TRBV24-1 and TRBJ1-1; perhaps TRBD1 as D (5 bases). The CDR3 extends over 12 amino acids. Germline values: CDR1 KGHDR, CDR2 SFDVKD. CDR3 sequence reads: CATSDLDKDPVF. CDR3 sequence (DNA): TGTGCCACCAGTGACCTGGACAAAGACCCTGTCTTT.

V usage is TRBV18 and J usage is TRBJ2-3; 13 bases agree with TRBD2. J lost 3 bases, V lost 3 bases, and 3 bases had no gene match. The CDR3 is 16 residues long. Germline loops: CDR1 KGHSH, CDR2 LQKENI. The CDR3 here is CASSPRLAGGTDTQYF. CDR3 in DNA: TGTGCCAGCTCACCTAGACTAGCGGGGGGAACAGATACGCAGTATTTT. The full variable domain, completed using reference TRBV18 and TRBJ2-3, is NAGVMQNPRHLVRRRGQEARLRCSPMKGHSHVYWYRQLPEEGLKFMVYLQKENIIDESGMPKERFSAEFPKEGPSILRIQQVVRGDSAAYFCASSPRLAGGTDTQYFGPGTRLTVL.

This clone was counted only a few times. The CDR3 bases are TGTGCCAGCAGGTCCCTTTGGACAGGGGCAGGAAACACCATATATTTT. Translated, it gives CASRSLWTGAGNTIYF. The chain recombines TRBV7-9 with TRBJ1-3; 9 bases line up with TRBD1. Germline values: CDR1 SEHNR, CDR2 FQNEAQ (reference sequence). CDR3 length: 16 amino acids. V lost 6 bases and J lost 4; bases outside the gene matches: 10.

This clone has a handful of counts. The rearrangement uses TRBV2 and TRBJ2-7; TRBD2 matches at 7 bases. This CDR3 contains 14 residues. V lost 8 bases to trimming and J lost 0 bases; unmatched junction nucleotides: 7. Germline CDR1 SNHLY, CDR2 FYNNEI. The DNA for the CDR3 is TGTGCCAGCGGACTAGAACGTGTCTCCTACGAGCAGTACTTC. Protein: CASGLERVSYEQYF.

This clone has more than one count but fewer than ten. The V call is TRBV5-8, the J call TRBJ2-3, with D uncertain. Germline V gene lookup returns CDR1 SGHTS and CDR2 YDEGEE. This CDR3 is built from 13 residues. V lost 4 bases, J lost 6 bases, and 12 bases lay in between. The chain's CDR3 is CASSKVSSDTQYF. The DNA of the CDR3 is TGTGCCAGCAGCAAAGTCAGCTCGGATACGCAGTATTTT.

The V call is TRBV5-5, the J call TRBJ1-1, with D uncertain. CDR1 is SGHKS and CDR2 is YYEKEE in the germline V gene (reference sequence). This CDR3 spans 14 amino acids. V dropped 0 bases and J dropped 5 bases, with 11 bases sitting between them. Here the CDR3 reads CASSLAGGGTEAFF. CDR3 DNA: TGTGCCAGCAGCTTGGCGGGAGGTGGGACTGAAGCTTTCTTT.

The V gene is TRBV10-3, the J gene TRBJ2-3; 10 bases map to TRBD2. Germline CDR1 reads ENHRY; CDR2 reads SYGVKD. The CDR3 extends over 15 amino acids. Trimming cost V 11 bases and J 2 bases; bases outside gene matches: 10. Here the CDR3 DNA reads TGTGCCGTAGGCGGGACTAGCGACTCCACAGATACGCAGTATTTT. The encoded protein is CAVGGTSDSTDTQYF.

The chain carries TRBV4-1 and TRBJ1-5, with D unclear. Germline assignment: CDR1 MGHRA and CDR2 YSYEKL. This CDR3 comprises 17 residues. Trimming left V 0 bases short and J 0 bases short, with 12 bases between. The CDR3 here is CASSQDLRPDSNQPQHF. CDR3 nucleotide sequence: TGCGCCAGCAGCCAAGATCTAAGGCCGGATAGCAATCAGCCCCAGCATTTT.

V usage is TRBV5-4 and J usage is TRBJ2-7; the D is unclear. This CDR3 contains 12 residues. Trimming pared 4 bases from V and 6 bases from J, leaving 11 bases between. The germline gives CDR1 SGHNT, CDR2 YYREEE (reference sequence). The CDR3 bases are TGTGCCAGCAGCCCAACCCGTGGCGAGCAGTACTTC. Translation: CASSPTRGEQYF. The full variable domain, with the rest looked up from reference TRBV5-4 and TRBJ2-7, is ETGVTQSPTHLIKTRGQQVTLRCSSQSGHNTVSWYQQALGQGPQFIFQYYREEENGRGNFPPRFSGLQFPNYSSELNVNALELDDSALYLCASSPTRGEQYFGPGTRLTVT.

This clone was seen only once. The rearrangement joins TRBV3-1 (or the pseudogene TRBV3-2) to TRBJ1-2; maybe TRBD1 (5 bases). The CDR3 covers 12 residues. The germline CDR1 and CDR2 sequences are LGHDT and YNNKEL (reference sequence). Deletions cut 1 base from V and 13 bases from J, with 13 bases between. The CDR3 loop reads CASSQVQGQATF. The CDR3 DNA sequence: TGTGCCAGCAGCCAAGTCCAGGGCCAGGCCACCTTC.

This clone has just one count. The chain uses TRBV3-1 (or the pseudogene TRBV3-2) and TRBJ1-4; TRBD1 matches at 11 bases. Germline trimming cut 8 bases from V and 6 bases from J; bases unmatched to any gene: 5. Germline CDR1 is LGHDT and CDR2 is YNNKEL (reference sequence). This CDR3 spans 14 amino acids. The DNA of the CDR3 is TGTGCCAGCGGGACAGGGGGGCGGGATGAAAAACTGTTTTTT. This gives the protein CASGTGGRDEKLFF.

This clone showed up just a few times. The chain links TRBV7-9 to TRBJ2-5; D possibly corresponds to TRBD1 (5 bases). The CDR3 is made up of 18 amino acids. Germline CDR1 and CDR2: SEHNR and FQNEAQ (reference sequence). V lost 2 bases and J lost 1, with 20 bases in between. The CDR3 bases are TGTGCCAGCAGCTTACGGTGGGGCGGCGGCGAAACCCAAGAGACCCAGTACTTC. The encoded protein is CASSLRWGGGETQETQYF.

The CDR3 loop reads CASSSGFAGELFF. CDR3 DNA: TGTGCCAGCAGTTCTGGGTTCGCCGGGGAGCTGTTTTTT. The chain recombines TRBV27 with TRBJ2-2, with D unresolved. The CDR3 length is 13 residues. Germline V gene sequence: CDR1 MNHEY, CDR2 SMNVEV (reference sequence). V shed 4 bases and J shed 6 bases, with 9 bases lying between them.

The rearrangement uses TRBV7-2 and TRBJ2-2; 7 nucleotides agree with TRBD2. Germline CDR1 is SGHTA and CDR2 is FQGNSA. Trimming removed 5 bases from V and 0 bases from J; junction bases left unmatched: 6. The length of the CDR3 is 16 residues. The CDR3 region is CASSPNGGTNTGELFF. As DNA, the CDR3 is TGTGCCAGCAGCCCCAACGGGGGGACGAACACCGGGGAGCTGTTTTTT. The variable domain in full, with the rest retrieved from reference TRBV7-2 and TRBJ2-2, is GAGVSQSPSNKVTEKGKDVELRCDPISGHTALYWYRQSLGQGLEFLIYFQGNSAPDKSGLPSDRFSAERTGGSVSTLTIQRTQQEDSAVYLCASSPNGGTNTGELFFGEGSRLTVL.

This rearrangement joins TRBV19 to TRBJ2-7; D is possibly TRBD2 (5 bases). Germline CDR1 LNHDA, CDR2 SQIVND (reference sequence). The V end lost 1 base, the J end lost 4 bases, and 17 bases lay between the germline ends. CDR3 length equals 16 residues. The CDR3 is CASSIVPTGTPYEQYF. Written as DNA, the CDR3 is TGTGCCAGTAGTATAGTTCCGACGGGAACACCTTACGAGCAGTACTTC.